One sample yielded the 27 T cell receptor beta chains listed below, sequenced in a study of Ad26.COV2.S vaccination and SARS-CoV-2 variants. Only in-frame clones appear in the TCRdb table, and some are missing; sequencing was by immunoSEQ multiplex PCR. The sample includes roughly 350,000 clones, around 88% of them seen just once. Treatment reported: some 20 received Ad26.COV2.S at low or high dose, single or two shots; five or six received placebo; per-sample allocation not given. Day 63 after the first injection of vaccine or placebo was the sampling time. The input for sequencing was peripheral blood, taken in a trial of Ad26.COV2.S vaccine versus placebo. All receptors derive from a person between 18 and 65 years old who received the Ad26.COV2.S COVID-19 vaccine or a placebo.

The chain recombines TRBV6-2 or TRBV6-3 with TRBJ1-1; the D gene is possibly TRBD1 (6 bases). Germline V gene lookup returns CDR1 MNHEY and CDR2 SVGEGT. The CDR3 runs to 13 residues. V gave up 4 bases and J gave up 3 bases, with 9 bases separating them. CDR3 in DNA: TGTGCCAGCAGTTTGAACAGGGACACTGAAGCTTTCTTT. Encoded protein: CASSLNRDTEAFF.

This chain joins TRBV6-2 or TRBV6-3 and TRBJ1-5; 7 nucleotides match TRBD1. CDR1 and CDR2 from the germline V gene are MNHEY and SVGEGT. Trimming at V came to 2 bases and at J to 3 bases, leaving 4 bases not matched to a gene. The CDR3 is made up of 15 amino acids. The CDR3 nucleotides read TGTGCCAGCAGTTACGCGACAGGGCTCAATCAGCCCCAGCATTTT. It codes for CASSYATGLNQPQHF.

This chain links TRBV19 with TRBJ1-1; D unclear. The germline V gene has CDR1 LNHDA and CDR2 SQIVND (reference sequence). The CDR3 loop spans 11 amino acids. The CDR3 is CATTWNTEAFF. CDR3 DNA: TGTGCTACTACTTGGAACACTGAAGCTTTCTTT.

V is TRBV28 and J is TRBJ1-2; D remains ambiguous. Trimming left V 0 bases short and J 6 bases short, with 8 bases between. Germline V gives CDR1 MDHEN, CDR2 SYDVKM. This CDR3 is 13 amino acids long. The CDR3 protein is CASSLWQTNGYTF. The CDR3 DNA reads TGTGCCAGCAGTTTATGGCAGACGAATGGCTACACCTTC.

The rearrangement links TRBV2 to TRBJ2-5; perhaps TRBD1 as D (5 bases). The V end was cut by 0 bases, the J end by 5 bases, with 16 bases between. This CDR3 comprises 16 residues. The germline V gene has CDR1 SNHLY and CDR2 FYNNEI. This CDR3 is CASSEARFSRAETQYF. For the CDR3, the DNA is TGTGCCAGCAGTGAAGCGCGGTTCTCCAGGGCTGAGACCCAGTACTTC.

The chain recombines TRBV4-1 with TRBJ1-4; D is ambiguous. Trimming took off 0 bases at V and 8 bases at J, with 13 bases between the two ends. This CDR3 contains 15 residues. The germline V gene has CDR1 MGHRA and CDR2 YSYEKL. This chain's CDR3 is CASSQEGWRGEKLFF. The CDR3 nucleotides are TGCGCCAGCAGCCAAGAGGGTTGGCGTGGCGAAAAACTGTTTTTT.

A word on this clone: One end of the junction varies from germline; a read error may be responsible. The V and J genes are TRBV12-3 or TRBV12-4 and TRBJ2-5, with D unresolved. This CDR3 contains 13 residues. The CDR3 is CASSSPPQGTQYF. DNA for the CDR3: TGTGCCAGCAGTTCCCCCCCCCAAGGGACCCAGTACTTC.

In nucleotides, the CDR3 is TGTGCCAGCAGCTTTAGCGCCCCGAACACCGGGGAGCTGTTTTTT. It translates to CASSFSAPNTGELFF. The V and J genes are TRBV13 and TRBJ2-2; possibly TRBD2 for D (5 bases). The V gene lost 3 bases and the J gene lost 0 bases, with 8 bases spanning the gap. The CDR3 is 15 amino acids. CDR1 is PRHDT and CDR2 is FYEKMQ in the germline V gene (reference sequence).

The chain's CDR3 is CASRPTSGNYEQYF. Here the CDR3 DNA reads TGCGCCAGCAGACCCACTAGCGGGAACTACGAGCAGTACTTC. This chain joins TRBV5-1 and TRBJ2-7; 10 nucleotides match TRBD2. After removal of 5 bases from V and 3 bases from J, the junction contained 5 bases not matched to a gene. The CDR3 has 14 residues. Germline loops: CDR1 SGHRS, CDR2 YFSETQ.

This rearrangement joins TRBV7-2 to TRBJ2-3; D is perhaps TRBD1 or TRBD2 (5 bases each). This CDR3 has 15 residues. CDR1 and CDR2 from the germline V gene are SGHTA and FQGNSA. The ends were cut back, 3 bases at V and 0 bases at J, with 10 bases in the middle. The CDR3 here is CASSFGRDSTDTQYF. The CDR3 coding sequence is TGTGCCAGCAGCTTCGGACGGGACAGCACAGATACGCAGTATTTT.

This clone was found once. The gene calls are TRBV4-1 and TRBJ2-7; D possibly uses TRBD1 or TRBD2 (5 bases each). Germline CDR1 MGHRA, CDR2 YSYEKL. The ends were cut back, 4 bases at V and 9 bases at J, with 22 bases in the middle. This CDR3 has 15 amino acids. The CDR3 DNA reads TGCGCCAGCAGCCCTTTGATGGGGCCAGGAGGAGGGCAGTACTTC. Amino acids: CASSPLMGPGGGQYF.

The CDR3 nucleotides are TGTGCCAGCAGCTTTGGACTAACGAGAGCTGGGGCCAACGTCCTGACTTTC. This gives the protein CASSFGLTRAGANVLTF. The chain is built from TRBV5-6 and TRBJ2-6; weak D call: TRBD2 (6 bases). V lost 2 bases, J lost 2 bases, and 14 bases lay in between. Germline CDR1 is SGHDT and CDR2 is YYEEEE. CDR3 length equals 17 residues.

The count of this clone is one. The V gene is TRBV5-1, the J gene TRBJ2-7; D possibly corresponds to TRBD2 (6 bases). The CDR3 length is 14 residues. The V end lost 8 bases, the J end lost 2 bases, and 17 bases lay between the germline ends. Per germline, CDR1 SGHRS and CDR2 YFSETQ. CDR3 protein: CASLEGTPPYEQYF. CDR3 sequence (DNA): TGCGCCAGTCTAGAAGGGACTCCCCCCTACGAGCAGTACTTC.

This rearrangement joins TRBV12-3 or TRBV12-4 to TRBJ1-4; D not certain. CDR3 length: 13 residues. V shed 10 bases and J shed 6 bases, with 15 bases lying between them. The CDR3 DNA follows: TGTGCCACCTCCCAAGGGCTCGATGAAAAACTGTTTTTT. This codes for CATSQGLDEKLFF.

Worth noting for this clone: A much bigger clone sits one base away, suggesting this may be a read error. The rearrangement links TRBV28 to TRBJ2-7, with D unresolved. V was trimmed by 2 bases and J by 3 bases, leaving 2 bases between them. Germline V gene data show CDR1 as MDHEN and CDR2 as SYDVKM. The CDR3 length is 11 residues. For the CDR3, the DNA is TGTGCCAGCAGTTTAGACTACGAGCAGTACTTC. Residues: CASSLDYEQYF.

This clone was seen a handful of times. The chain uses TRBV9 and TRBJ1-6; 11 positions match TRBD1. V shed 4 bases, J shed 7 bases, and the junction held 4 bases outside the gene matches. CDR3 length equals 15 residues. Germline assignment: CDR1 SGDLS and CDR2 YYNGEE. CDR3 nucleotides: TGTGCCAGCAGCTCGGGGACAGGGGGAAATTCACCCCTCCACTTT. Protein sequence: CASSSGTGGNSPLHF. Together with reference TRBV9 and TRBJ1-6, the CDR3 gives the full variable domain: DSGVTQTPKHLITATGQRVTLRCSPRSGDLSVYWYQQSLDQGLQFLIQYYNGEERAKGNILERFSAQQFPDLHSELNLSSLELGDSALYFCASSSGTGGNSPLHFGNGTRLTVT.

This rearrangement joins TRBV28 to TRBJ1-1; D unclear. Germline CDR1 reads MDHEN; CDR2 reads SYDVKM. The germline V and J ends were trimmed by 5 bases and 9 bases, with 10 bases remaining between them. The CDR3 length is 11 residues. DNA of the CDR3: TGTGCCAGCAGTAGCCCGCGCCAAGCTTTCTTT. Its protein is CASSSPRQAFF.

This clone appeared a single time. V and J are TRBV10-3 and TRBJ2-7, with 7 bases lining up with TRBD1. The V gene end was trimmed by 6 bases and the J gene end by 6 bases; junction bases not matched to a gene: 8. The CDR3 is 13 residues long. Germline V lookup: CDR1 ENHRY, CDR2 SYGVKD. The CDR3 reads CAIRGTVGGEQYF. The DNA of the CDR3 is TGTGCCATCAGGGGGACAGTCGGTGGCGAGCAGTACTTC.

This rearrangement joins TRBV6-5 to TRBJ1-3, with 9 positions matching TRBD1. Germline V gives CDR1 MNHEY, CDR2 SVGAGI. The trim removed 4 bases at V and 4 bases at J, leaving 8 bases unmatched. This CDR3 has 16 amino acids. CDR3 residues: CASSSRDRVVGNTIYF. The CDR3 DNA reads TGTGCCAGCAGTTCCCGGGACAGGGTGGTCGGAAACACCATATATTTT.

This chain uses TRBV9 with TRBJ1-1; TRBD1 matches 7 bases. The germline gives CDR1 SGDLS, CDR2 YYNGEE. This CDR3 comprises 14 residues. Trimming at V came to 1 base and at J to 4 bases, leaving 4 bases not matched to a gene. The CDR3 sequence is CASSVTGQSTEAFF. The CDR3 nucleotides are TGTGCCAGCAGCGTAACGGGACAGAGCACTGAAGCTTTCTTT.

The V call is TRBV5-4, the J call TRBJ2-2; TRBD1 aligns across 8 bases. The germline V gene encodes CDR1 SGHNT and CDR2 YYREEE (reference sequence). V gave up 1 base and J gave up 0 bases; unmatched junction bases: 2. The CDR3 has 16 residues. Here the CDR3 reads CASSLWDRPNTGELFF. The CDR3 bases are TGTGCCAGCAGCTTGTGGGACAGGCCGAACACCGGGGAGCTGTTTTTT.

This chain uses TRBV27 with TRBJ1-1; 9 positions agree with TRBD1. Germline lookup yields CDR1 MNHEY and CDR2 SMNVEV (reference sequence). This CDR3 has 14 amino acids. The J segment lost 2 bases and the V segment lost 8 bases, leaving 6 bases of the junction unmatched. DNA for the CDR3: TGTGCCAGCGCCGGGACAGGGACAAACACTGAAGCTTTCTTT. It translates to CASAGTGTNTEAFF.

The CDR3 region is CASSLSAGSTDTQYF. DNA for the CDR3: TGTGCCAGCAGTTTATCGGCAGGCAGCACAGATACGCAGTATTTT. This chain joins TRBV28 and TRBJ2-3, with no clear D. The CDR3 covers 15 residues. Per the germline V gene, CDR1 is MDHEN and CDR2 is SYDVKM. The V end was cut by 1 base, the J end by 0 bases, with 8 bases between. Combining the CDR3 with reference TRBV28 and TRBJ2-3 gives the whole variable domain DVKVTQSSRYLVKRTGEKVFLECVQDMDHENMFWYRQDPGLGLRLIYFSYDVKMKEKGDIPEGYSVSREKKERFSLILESASTNQTSMYLCASSLSAGSTDTQYFGPGTRLTVL.

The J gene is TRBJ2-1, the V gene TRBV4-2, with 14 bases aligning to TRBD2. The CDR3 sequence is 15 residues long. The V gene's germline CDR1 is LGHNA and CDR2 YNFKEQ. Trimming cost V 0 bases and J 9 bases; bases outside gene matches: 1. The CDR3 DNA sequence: TGTGCCAGCAGCCAAGAGGGACTAGCGGGAGTTGAGCAGTTCTTC. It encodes CASSQEGLAGVEQFF.

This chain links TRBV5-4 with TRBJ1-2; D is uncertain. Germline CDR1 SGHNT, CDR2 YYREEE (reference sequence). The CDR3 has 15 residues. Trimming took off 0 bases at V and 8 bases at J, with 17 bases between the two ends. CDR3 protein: CASSLAEGLSWGYTF. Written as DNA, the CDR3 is TGTGCCAGCAGCTTGGCCGAGGGCCTTTCCTGGGGCTACACCTTC.

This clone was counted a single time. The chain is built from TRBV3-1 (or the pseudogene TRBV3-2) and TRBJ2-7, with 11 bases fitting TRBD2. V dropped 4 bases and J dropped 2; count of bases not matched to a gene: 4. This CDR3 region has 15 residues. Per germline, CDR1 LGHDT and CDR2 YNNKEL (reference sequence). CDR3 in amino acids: CASSPEGLAAYEQYF. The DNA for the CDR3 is TGTGCCAGCAGCCCAGAGGGACTAGCGGCCTACGAGCAGTACTTC.

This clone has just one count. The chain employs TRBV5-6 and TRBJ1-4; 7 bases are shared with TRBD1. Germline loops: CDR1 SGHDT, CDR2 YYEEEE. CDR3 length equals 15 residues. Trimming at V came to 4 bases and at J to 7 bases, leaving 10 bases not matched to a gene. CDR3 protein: CASSLRQGFPEKLFF. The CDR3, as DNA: TGTGCCAGCAGCCTAAGACAGGGATTTCCTGAAAAACTGTTTTTT.